This is a list of T cell receptor beta chains from one sample in a study of shared clonotypes between healthy human individuals. Libraries were prepared by immunoSEQ multiplex PCR; TCRdb keeps only in-frame clonotypes and omits some of them. Of about 600,000 clones in the sample, nearly 97% were seen once. The sequencing input was naive CD8+ T cells sorted from blood. These receptors were obtained from a woman in her 30s in good health. Each CDR3 is given with its conserved first and last residue. The D gene is left open where the match is weak. Clone size appears in some rows only: once, few, many, or a class for an expanded clone.

v_call,d_call,j_call,clone_size,cdr3_aa,cdr3_nt
TRBV27,.,TRBJ1-1,.,CASSPRGRTEAFF,TGTGCCAGCAGCCCCAGGGGCCGCACTGAAGCTTTCTTT
TRBV30,.,TRBJ1-1,.,CAWSVAVNTEAFF,TGTGCCTGGAGTGTGGCTGTGAACACTGAAGCTTTCTTT
TRBV6-1,TRBD2,TRBJ2-7,.,CASSAIGGGSYEQYF,TGTGCCAGCAGTGCTATCGGGGGGGGATCCTACGAGCAGTACTTC
TRBV5-6,TRBD1,TRBJ2-7,.,CASRYRGSSYEQYF,TGTGCCAGCAGGTACAGGGGGAGCTCCTACGAGCAGTACTTC
TRBV5-1,.,TRBJ2-1,.,CASSLVTLRETGSGTEQFF,TGCGCCAGCAGCTTGGTGACCCTAAGAGAAACAGGGTCAGGCACTGAGCAGTTCTTC
TRBV9,.,TRBJ2-5,.,CASSLGETQYF,TGTGCCTCATCGCTAGGCGAGACCCAGTACTTC
TRBV14,.,TRBJ1-6,.,CASSQFRGPTYNSPLHF,TGTGCCAGCAGCCAATTTAGGGGCCCGACCTATAATTCACCCCTCCACTTT
TRBV11-2,.,TRBJ1-1,.,CASSFIARQRGAFF,TGTGCCAGCAGCTTCATTGCACGCCAAAGGGGAGCTTTCTTT
TRBV9,TRBD2,TRBJ2-7,.,CASSKERESYEQYF,TGTGCCAGCAGCAAGGAGCGGGAGAGCTACGAGCAGTACTTC
TRBV27,.,TRBJ2-1,.,CASSLSSYNEQFF,TGTGCCAGCAGTTTGAGCTCCTACAATGAGCAGTTCTTC
TRBV7-9,.,TRBJ2-3,.,CASSVIPSSTDTQYF,TGTGCCAGCAGCGTAATTCCTTCTAGCACAGATACGCAGTATTTT
TRBV5-1,TRBD1,TRBJ1-1,.,CASSEDRGGYTEAFF,TGCGCCAGCAGCGAGGACAGGGGAGGTTACACTGAAGCTTTCTTT
TRBV28,.,TRBJ2-2,.,CASSLRLYSNTGELFF,TGTGCCAGCAGTTTGCGCCTCTATTCGAACACCGGGGAGCTGTTTTTT
TRBV28,.,TRBJ1-1,.,CASSLYMGENTEAFF,TGTGCCAGCAGTTTATACATGGGGGAGAACACTGAAGCTTTCTTT
TRBV7-9,.,TRBJ1-3,.,CASSLLGPFSGNTIYF,TGTGCCAGCAGCTTGCTCGGGCCTTTCTCTGGAAACACCATATATTTT
TRBV7-2,.,TRBJ1-2,.,CASSLDPVPYGYTF,TGTGCCAGCAGCTTAGACCCCGTGCCCTATGGCTACACCTTC
TRBV7-9,.,TRBJ1-3,.,CASSPWDGSGNTIYF,TGTGCCAGCAGCCCCTGGGACGGCTCTGGAAACACCATATATTTT
TRBV13,TRBD1,TRBJ2-1,.,CASSLLGLGQGHNEQFF,TGTGCCAGCAGCTTATTGGGTTTGGGACAGGGCCACAATGAGCAGTTCTTC
TRBV4-2,TRBD2,TRBJ2-7,.,CASSQESLAGGSYEQYF,TGTGCCAGCAGCCAAGAATCCCTAGCGGGAGGATCCTACGAGCAGTACTTC
TRBV2,TRBD2,TRBJ2-5,.,CASIGVLAGQETQYF,TGTGCCAGCATAGGCGTTCTAGCGGGACAAGAGACCCAGTACTTC
TRBV4-1,.,TRBJ2-7,.,CASSQVQITYEQYF,TGCGCCAGCAGCCAAGTACAAATAACCTACGAGCAGTACTTC
TRBV7-8,.,TRBJ1-5,.,CASSPGGFNQPQHF,TGTGCCAGCAGTCCAGGCGGATTCAATCAGCCCCAGCATTTT
TRBV6-1,TRBD2,TRBJ2-7,.,CASSEGLAGGPYEQYF,TGTGCCAGCAGTGAAGGACTAGCGGGAGGGCCCTACGAGCAGTACTTC
TRBV27,TRBD1,TRBJ2-4,once,CASSPGTGLGDIQYF,TGTGCCAGCAGTCCAGGGACAGGCCTAGGGGACATTCAGTACTTC
TRBV30,TRBD2,TRBJ2-1,.,CAWSWEGRPFNEQFF,TGTGCCTGGAGTTGGGAGGGGCGTCCGTTCAATGAGCAGTTCTTC